This T cell receptor beta chain was identified during a study of sequential checkpoint blockade in melanoma. In the study overall: Randomization was 1:1 between first-line nivolumab→ipilimumab and ipilimumab→nivolumab. TCRbeta immunosequencing was performed on DNA from 90 to 100 pretreatment melanoma tumor samples.

Overall study findings and caveats: Tumor T-cell fraction and clonality correlated with PD-L1 and CD8+ counts.

Treatment defined: randomized to nivolumab then ipilimumab (arm A) or the reverse (arm B). No patient had prior DNA-damaging chemotherapy. As to this clone: The antigen remains unidentified.

The protocol was immunoSEQ multiplex PCR, while the TCRdb copy is restricted to in-frame clones and leaves out a portion. The table shows about 3,800 clones, with roughly 25% occurring only once. This receptor was obtained from a human donor with melanoma. Source: tumor tissue (inferred from file names), taken from a patient given nivolumab and ipilimumab in sequence.

CDR3 DNA: TGTGCCAGTAGTATCTGGGCAGGGCACGAGCAGTACTTC. Translation: CASSIWAGHEQYF. The chain links TRBV19 to TRBJ2-7; D may be TRBD1 (5 bases). Germline values: CDR1 LNHDA, CDR2 SQIVND (reference sequence). The CDR3 loop spans 13 amino acids. V lost 3 bases and J 5 bases, leaving 11 bases between the germline ends.